This TCR beta chain emerged from a study of blood T cells in healthy people across ages (dated by TCRdb to between 2015 and 2016). General notes on the study: In model experiments, template switching captured about one uniquely barcoded TCR beta cDNA molecule for every two T cells. Age-related changes in TCR beta repertoire diversity were measured in the study by deep sequencing normalized with unique cDNA molecular identifiers. The donors were split into four age groups: young (average about 16 years), middle-aged (over 35), aged (more than 60) and long-lived (roughly 77). To avoid experimental bias, donors of different ages were randomly spread across the sequencing lanes. For two donors (one aged 18 to 29 and one aged 80 or older), the study analyzed two additional independent replicas of 1 million unique cDNA reads from the same blood draw.

Systemically healthy Caucasian individuals from Russia, some 36 in total and aged about 6 to 95 years, were included as donors. Each donor gave around 9 milliliters of peripheral blood, collected into EDTA-treated Vacutainer tubes. PBMCs were isolated by Ficoll-Paque density-gradient centrifugation, with at least 7 million obtained per sample. Total RNA was extracted from PBMCs with Trizol reagent, with at least 6 micrograms obtained per sample. For every donor, an aliquot of PBMCs went through flow cytometry to measure the percentages of naive CD45RAhigh/CD27high T cells. Study-wide conclusions, independent of this receptor: The CMV infection status of donors was not known, potentially confounding age-related changes in expanded clonotypes. Estimates of total diversity based on one million sequenced T cells were considered lower bounds and underestimates. Conclusive comparison of naive and antigen-experienced compartments was prevented by the profiling of bulk unsorted PBMCs. The long-lived group showed more naive CD4+ T cells, fewer expanded clones and increased TCR diversity than the aged group, suggesting age selection. Observed TCR beta diversity correlated strongly with the percentage of naive T cells measured by flow cytometry. Observed TCR beta diversity per million T cells fell roughly linearly with age, and a significant reduction was already apparent by age around 40.

The method was 5' RACE. The instrument was an Illumina HiSeq 2500. The second PCR ran for about 6 to 12 cycles and used a J-beta primer mix along with a sample-barcoded 5' primer. Each TCR beta cDNA molecule received a unique molecular identifier from a template-switch 5' adaptor carrying 12 random nucleotides. Each sample yielded at least 2.5 million CDR3-containing paired-end reads. First-strand cDNA synthesis was performed from all RNA using the Mint cDNA synthesis kit, with priming by a TRBC-specific oligonucleotide. Following uracil-DNA glycosylase treatment, a first 18-cycle PCR with universal primers M1SS and BC2_uni_R was performed on all cDNA. For the original study's pipeline: For normalization, 1 million high-quality reads were randomly selected from each sample, with every read carrying a distinct molecular identifier. Instead of being binned into consensus sequences, reads with shared molecular identifiers were discarded. CDR3 identification, clonotype clustering and error correction used MiTCR with a Q25 quality threshold and the strictest error-elimination algorithm. A nonparametric unseen species model with Euler transformation was used to estimate lower-bound total TCR beta diversity. TCRdb trimmed the raw reads at Q25, called clones with MiXCR and kept productive beta chains. Rows are unified per CDR3 protein, each entry keeping the most common DNA and genes. The authors' filters were not applied to this entry. For this sample there are just under 900,000 distinct CDR3 sequences; 25% to 30% appear just once. About 18% of the sample comes from the top ten.

This clonotype has more than one count but fewer than ten. Its recognized antigen is unknown. Per-nucleotide qualities are absent, and no much larger clonotype sits a single base away. The sequence was collected from a woman over 75 in good health. The sequencing sample was made of blood.

At the DNA level, the sequence is TGTGCCAGCAGCCAACGACGGACGATCGACTATGGCTACACCTTC. It translates as CASSQRRTIDYGYTF. Rearrangement joined TRBV11-2 to TRBJ1-2; no D segment can be confidently identified. The CDR1 and CDR2 encoded by the germline V gene are SGHAT and FQNNGV. The germline ends are 16 bases apart after V is trimmed by 5 bases and J by 3 bases. Its CDR3 holds 15 amino acids, cysteine through phenylalanine. CDR3 DNA is the only sequence kept; it has 45 bases, read in frame from the first base.